This T cell receptor (beta chain) emerged from a study of radiotherapy plus CTLA-4 blockade in lung cancer. Study-level results: Tumor-derived TCR clones expanded in blood after radiotherapy plus ipilimumab.

As for this clone: Its antigen is undetermined.

The protocol was immunoSEQ multiplex PCR, while the TCRdb copy is restricted to in-frame clones and leaves out a portion. The data show tens of thousands of clones, roughly 76% seen once. Deletions cut 6 bases from V and 0 bases from J, with 18 bases between. CDR1 and CDR2 (germline): SGDLS, YYNGEE. CDR3 length: 17 amino acids. J is TRBJ1-4 and V is TRBV9; D uncertain. Sequences were derived from peripheral blood, sampled from a patient treated with radiotherapy plus ipilimumab. This TCR derives from a human donor with non-small cell lung cancer who had stable disease on radiotherapy plus ipilimumab. The CDR3 region has the DNA TGTGCCAGCAATAGAGAGGGCAGGTTTACAACTAATGAAAAACTGTTTTTT. Residues: CASNREGRFTTNEKLFF.